These 2 T cell receptor beta chains were sequenced from one sample in a study of control samples from healthy donors and cancer patients. Using immunoSEQ multiplex PCR, the repertoire was profiled, and TCRdb retains in-frame clones only, with some absent. The table has fewer than 500,000 clones, about 93% seen once. Specimen: PBMCs. The receptors originated from a man aged 35 to 55 with head and neck cancer.

V usage is TRBV5-1 and J usage is TRBJ1-1; no clear D gene. V was clipped by 4 bases and J by 10 bases, with 17 bases between them. Germline loops: CDR1 SGHRS, CDR2 YFSETQ. This CDR3 spans 13 amino acids. DNA for the CDR3: TGCGCCAGCAGCGTCGGCGAGGGTGCCCGAGCTTTCTTT. Encoded protein: CASSVGEGARAFF. The full variable domain, in which reference TRBV5-1 and TRBJ1-1 provide the parts outside the CDR3, is KAGVTQTPRYLIKTRGQQVTLSCSPISGHRSVSWYQQTPGQGLQFLFEYFSETQRNKGNFPGRFSGRQFSNSRSEMNVSTLELGDSALYLCASSVGEGARAFFGQGTRLTVV.

The CDR3 protein is CASSYSRDTEAFF. The CDR3 DNA is TGTGCCAGCAGTTACTCAAGGGACACTGAAGCTTTCTTT. The chain has TRBV6-5 and TRBJ1-1; D uncertain. Trimming shortened V by 0 bases and J by 3 bases, and 5 bases separated the two germline ends. Germline V gene lookup returns CDR1 MNHEY and CDR2 SVGAGI. This CDR3 spans 13 amino acids.